These T cell receptor beta chains were read from a single sample in a study of T cell responses to AZD1222 COVID-19 vaccine. The table came from immunoSEQ multiplex PCR; TCRdb's copy has only in-frame clones and leaves some out. The data contain approximately 130,000 clones, roughly 90% of them singletons. Here the sequenced sample was peripheral blood, taken on day 0 of MenACWY control vaccination. The receptors derive from an adult in good health. The CDR3 runs from the conserved cysteine through the conserved F or W. A D gene is named only where the DNA matches it firmly. Part of the rows lack a size; the others show once, few, many or a class for expanded clones.

DNA: TGTGCCAGCACGCAGGGACGTAGCTCCTACAATGAGCAGTTCTTC
CDR3: CASTQGRSSYNEQFF
size: -
J: TRBJ2-1
D: -
V: TRBV11-2

DNA: TGCGCCAGCAGCTCGGACGGATACTATGGCTACACCTTC
CDR3: CASSSDGYYGYTF
size: -
J: TRBJ1-2
D: -
V: TRBV5-1

DNA: TGTGCCTGGAGTGAGAATGGGGAGCTGTTTTTT
CDR3: CAWSENGELFF
size: -
J: TRBJ2-2
D: -
V: TRBV30

DNA: TGTGCCAGTAGTATAGGATCCAGGACTAGTATTAGGTCTGGGGCCAACGTCCTGACTTTC
CDR3: CASSIGSRTSIRSGANVLTF
size: once
J: TRBJ2-6
D: TRBD2
V: TRBV19

DNA: TGTGCCAGTAGTATGGGGTTCACAGATACGCAGTATTTT
CDR3: CASSMGFTDTQYF
size: -
J: TRBJ2-3
D: -
V: TRBV19

DNA: TGTGCCATCAGTGAGCAGGGGGCCTACGAGCAGTACTTC
CDR3: CAISEQGAYEQYF
size: -
J: TRBJ2-7
D: TRBD1
V: TRBV10-3

DNA: TGTGCCTGTGACAGGCTGATCACTGAAGCTTTCTTT
CDR3: CACDRLITEAFF
size: -
J: TRBJ1-1
D: -
V: TRBV30

DNA: TGTGCCAGCAGCACGACTAGCGGGAGCTACGAGCAGTACTTC
CDR3: CASSTTSGSYEQYF
size: -
J: TRBJ2-7
D: TRBD2
V: TRBV5-4

DNA: TGTGCCAGCAGCTTTTCTGTTCTAGCTGGCGAGCAGTACTTC
CDR3: CASSFSVLAGEQYF
size: -
J: TRBJ2-7
D: -
V: TRBV7-2

DNA: TGTGCCAGCAGTCGGGACAGGACATCTGAAGCTTTCTTT
CDR3: CASSRDRTSEAFF
size: -
J: TRBJ1-1
D: TRBD1
V: TRBV6-5

DNA: TGTGCCAGCAGCTTAGCGCTGGGGGGCCTCGACACTGAAGCTTTCTTT
CDR3: CASSLALGGLDTEAFF
size: -
J: TRBJ1-1
D: -
V: TRBV7-9

DNA: TGTGCCAGCAGGGGGGGCGGGGAGACCCAGTACTTC
CDR3: CASRGGGETQYF
size: -
J: TRBJ2-5
D: -
V: TRBV6-6

DNA: TGTGCCAGCATAACCGGGACTAGCGGTCACAATGAGCAGTTCTTC
CDR3: CASITGTSGHNEQFF
size: -
J: TRBJ2-1
D: TRBD2
V: TRBV6-5

DNA: TGTGCCATCAGAGGGGACCCTTTTGGTGAGCAGTACTTC
CDR3: CAIRGDPFGEQYF
size: -
J: TRBJ2-7
D: -
V: TRBV10-3

DNA: TGTGCCAGCAGCTTAGGGGACCGCAACACTGAAGCTTTCTTT
CDR3: CASSLGDRNTEAFF
size: -
J: TRBJ1-1
D: -
V: TRBV11-2

DNA: TGTGCCAGCAGTAACCCTTTACACGGGGTAGGCTATGGCTACACCTTC
CDR3: CASSNPLHGVGYGYTF
size: -
J: TRBJ1-2
D: -
V: TRBV2

DNA: TGCAGCGTTGGTGTGGGTAGCTACACTGAAGCTTTCTTT
CDR3: CSVGVGSYTEAFF
size: once
J: TRBJ1-1
D: -
V: TRBV29-1